A single sample gave rise to the 6 T cell receptor beta chains below, sequenced in a study of cytomegalovirus exposure and HLA in healthy donors. Primers included in the PCR were 60 Vbeta and 13 Jbeta primers. Method: immunoSEQ multiplex PCR; TCRdb's copy keeps in-frame clones and lacks some. The sample gives about 150,000 clones, approximately 80% of which show up once; around 13% is in the top ten. The sample was PBMCs. The receptors come from a man aged 30-40 years in good health and CMV-seropositive.

The chain recombines TRBV7-2 with TRBJ2-1; 8 bases are a match to TRBD2. The CDR3 consists of 15 residues. Germline V gene sequence: CDR1 SGHTA, CDR2 FQGNSA. V was clipped by 2 bases and J by 5 bases; unmatched bases: 5. DNA of the CDR3: TGTGCCAGCAGCTTAATTGGGACTAGGGACAATGAGCAGTTCTTC. It specifies CASSLIGTRDNEQFF. The full variable domain, completed using reference TRBV7-2 and TRBJ2-1, is GAGVSQSPSNKVTEKGKDVELRCDPISGHTALYWYRQSLGQGLEFLIYFQGNSAPDKSGLPSDRFSAERTGGSVSTLTIQRTQQEDSAVYLCASSLIGTRDNEQFFGPGTRLTVL.

This sequence joins TRBV5-1 and TRBJ1-5, with D possibly matching TRBD1 (6 bases). Per germline, CDR1 SGHRS and CDR2 YFSETQ. Trimming took 4 bases from V and 1 from J, leaving 15 bases between them. CDR3 length: 16 residues. The CDR3 spells CASSLGTPMSNQPQHF. CDR3 in DNA: TGCGCCAGCAGCCTAGGGACACCCATGAGCAATCAGCCCCAGCATTTT. Full variable domain (outside the CDR3, taken from reference TRBV5-1 and TRBJ1-5): KAGVTQTPRYLIKTRGQQVTLSCSPISGHRSVSWYQQTPGQGLQFLFEYFSETQRNKGNFPGRFSGRQFSNSRSEMNVSTLELGDSALYLCASSLGTPMSNQPQHFGDGTRLSIL.

This clone was observed once. V is TRBV11-3 and J is TRBJ2-4, with 7 bases lining up with TRBD2. Germline assignment: CDR1 SGHNT and CDR2 YENEEA. This CDR3 has 15 residues. The ends lost 0 bases at V and 6 bases at J; junction bases unmatched: 5. The CDR3 protein is CASSLDGGEGNIQYF. For the CDR3, the DNA is TGTGCCAGCAGCTTAGATGGAGGGGAGGGAAACATTCAGTACTTC. Complete variable domain (other parts from reference TRBV11-3 and TRBJ2-4): EAGVVQSPRYKIIEKKQPVAFWCNPISGHNTLYWYLQNLGQGPELLIRYENEEAVDDSQLPKDRFSAERLKGVDSTLKIQPAELGDSAVYLCASSLDGGEGNIQYFGAGTRLSVL.

V and J are TRBV28 and TRBJ1-1; D is undetermined. Deletions cut 7 bases from V and 1 base from J, with 10 bases between. Germline V gene lookup returns CDR1 MDHEN and CDR2 SYDVKM. The CDR3 spans 13 residues. Here the CDR3 reads CASTYEGNTEAFF. CDR3 coding DNA: TGTGCCAGCACTTATGAGGGGAACACTGAAGCTTTCTTT.

This chain joins TRBV21-1 and TRBJ1-3; the D call in the table, TRBD1, was not verified against the DNA. TRBV21-1 is a known pseudogene. This CDR3 is built from 17 residues. CDR3 coding DNA: TGTGCCAGCAGCAAAGACCCCCGAAAGAACCAGGCCTACACCATATATTTT. Protein: CASSKDPRKNQAYTIYF.

This sequence joins TRBV14 and TRBJ1-2; TRBD1 aligns across 9 bases. The junction had 8 bases not matched to a gene; V was cut back by 3 bases and J by 6 bases. The CDR3 has 15 amino acids. Looked up from germline, CDR1 is SGHDN and CDR2 is FVKESK. The DNA of the CDR3 is TGTGCCAGCAGCCATCGGCGGGACAGGGAGGATGGCTACACCTTC. This translates into CASSHRRDREDGYTF. Using reference TRBV14 and TRBJ1-2 for the parts outside the CDR3, the full variable domain is EAGVTQFPSHSVIEKGQTVTLRCDPISGHDNLYWYRRVMGKEIKFLLHFVKESKQDESGMPNNRFLAERTGGTYSTLKVQPAELEDSGVYFCASSHRRDREDGYTFGSGTRLTVV.